The clone carrying this T cell receptor beta chain occurred a few times. Its target is unknown. MiXCR, applied by TCRdb to the RACE reads, yields one record per CDR3 protein. The sample comprises about 180,000 distinct CDR3 sequences, about 31% of which are singletons, and just under 3% rests with the top ten. The entry originates in a study of human T cells and chemical hapten exposure. Study details: The sensitizer, 2% DPC, was used on about 2 cm by about 2 cm of upper inner arm skin. Broader study findings: Compared with pre-sensitization or healthy control sets, expanded TCRs clustered more.

Time point in this sample: pre-sensitization, week 0. The treatment is: therapeutic diphenylcyclopropenone sensitization with weekly scalp DPC. Someone pulled total RNA out of unfractionated whole blood. The TCR was taken from a woman aged 25 to 39 with alopecia areata. Some clones in this sample may be carry-over from other donors' samples. Sequencing was performed on whole blood, taken in connection with sensitization to the hapten diphenylcyclopropenone (DPC).

CDR3 bases: TGTGCCAGCTCCGGGACAGAAGGATCACCCCTCCACTTT. Its protein product is CASSGTEGSPLHF. The V call is TRBV28, the J call TRBJ1-6; 7 nucleotides agree with TRBD1. From germline, CDR1 is MDHEN and CDR2 SYDVKM. This CDR3 contains 13 residues. The V and J ends lost 8 bases and 10 bases, in that order; junction bases with no gene match: 8.